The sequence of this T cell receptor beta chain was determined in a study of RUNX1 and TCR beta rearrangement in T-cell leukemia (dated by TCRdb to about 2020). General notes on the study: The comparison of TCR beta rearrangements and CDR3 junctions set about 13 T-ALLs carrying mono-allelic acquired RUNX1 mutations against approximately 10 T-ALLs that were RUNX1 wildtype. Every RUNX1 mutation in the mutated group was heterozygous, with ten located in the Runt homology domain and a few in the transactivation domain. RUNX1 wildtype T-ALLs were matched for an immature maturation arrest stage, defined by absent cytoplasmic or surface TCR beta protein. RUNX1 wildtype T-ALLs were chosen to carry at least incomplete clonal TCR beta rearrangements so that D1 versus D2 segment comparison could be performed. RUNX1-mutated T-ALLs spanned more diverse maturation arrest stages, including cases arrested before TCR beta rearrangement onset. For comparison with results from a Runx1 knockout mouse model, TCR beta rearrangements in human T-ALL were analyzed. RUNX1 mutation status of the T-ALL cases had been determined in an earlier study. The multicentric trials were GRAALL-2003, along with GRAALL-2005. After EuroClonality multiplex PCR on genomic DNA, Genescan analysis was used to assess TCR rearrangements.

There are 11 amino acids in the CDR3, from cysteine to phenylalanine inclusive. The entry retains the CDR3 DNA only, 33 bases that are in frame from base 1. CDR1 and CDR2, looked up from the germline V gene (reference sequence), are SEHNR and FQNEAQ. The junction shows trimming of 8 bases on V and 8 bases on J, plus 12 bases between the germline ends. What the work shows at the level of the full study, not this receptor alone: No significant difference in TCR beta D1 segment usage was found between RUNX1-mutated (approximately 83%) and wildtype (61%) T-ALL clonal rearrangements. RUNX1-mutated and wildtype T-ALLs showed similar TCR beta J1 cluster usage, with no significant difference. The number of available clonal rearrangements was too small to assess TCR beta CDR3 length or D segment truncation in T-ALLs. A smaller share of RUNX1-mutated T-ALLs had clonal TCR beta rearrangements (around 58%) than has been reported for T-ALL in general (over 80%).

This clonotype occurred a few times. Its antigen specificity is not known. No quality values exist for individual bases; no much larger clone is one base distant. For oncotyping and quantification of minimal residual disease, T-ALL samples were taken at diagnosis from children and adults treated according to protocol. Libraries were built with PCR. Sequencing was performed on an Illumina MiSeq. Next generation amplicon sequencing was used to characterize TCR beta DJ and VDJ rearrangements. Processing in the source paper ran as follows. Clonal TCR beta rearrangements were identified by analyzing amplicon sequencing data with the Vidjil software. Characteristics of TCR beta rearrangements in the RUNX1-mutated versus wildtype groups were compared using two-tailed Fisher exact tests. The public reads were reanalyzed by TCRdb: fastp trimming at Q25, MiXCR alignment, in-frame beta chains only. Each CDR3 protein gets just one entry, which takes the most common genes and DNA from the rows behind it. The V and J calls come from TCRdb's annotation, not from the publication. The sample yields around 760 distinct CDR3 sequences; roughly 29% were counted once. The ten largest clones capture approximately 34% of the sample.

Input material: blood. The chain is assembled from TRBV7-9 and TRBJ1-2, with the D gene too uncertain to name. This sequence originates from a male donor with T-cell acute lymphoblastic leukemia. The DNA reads TGTGCCAGCCCGAGTCCTTACGGCTACACCTTC. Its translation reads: CASPSPYGYTF.